This T cell receptor beta chain was recovered during a study of cytomegalovirus exposure and HLA in healthy donors. Study results and limitations: Later on, analysis showed that most CMV-associated TCR beta chains appeared to be HLA-restricted. The listing of roughly 160 TCR beta chains classed them as cytomegalovirus-associated.

The CDR3 covers 19 residues. CDR1 and CDR2 (germline): SGHDT, YYEEEE. Trimming shortened V by 2 bases and J by 0 bases, and 18 bases separated the two germline ends. With 60 Vbeta and 13 Jbeta primers, the PCR was carried out. Clones were sequenced by immunoSEQ multiplex PCR, and TCRdb holds only the in-frame ones, with some missing. The sample shows 100,000 to 150,000 clones, 70% to 90% of them seen only once. Concerning this clone itself: Its cognate antigen is unknown.

The J gene is TRBJ2-6, the V gene TRBV5-6, with a tentative D call TRBD1 (6 bases). The clonotype was recovered from a woman aged 40-49 years in good health and CMV-seropositive. The sequenced sample was PBMCs. CDR3 sequence (DNA): TGTGCCAGCAGCTTTGGGGTAACTGACAGGAGCTCTGGGGCCAACGTCCTGACTTTC. This sequence encodes CASSFGVTDRSSGANVLTF.